This TCR beta chain was captured by sequencing in a study of beta chain features in type 1 diabetes. This CDR3 region has 15 residues. V shed 2 bases and J shed 7 bases, with 15 bases lying between them. Germline lookup yields CDR1 SEHNR and CDR2 FQNEAQ (reference sequence). Ten or more counts support this clone. The study reverse transcribed the entire isolated RNA, so it sequenced expressed TCRB transcripts. Sequencing was performed with immunoSEQ multiplex PCR; in TCRdb, only in-frame clones are kept and a portion is missing. The repertoire holds fewer than 150,000 clones, with 6.5% to 8.5% as singletons.

The V and J genes are TRBV7-9 and TRBJ2-1; a weak D match, TRBD2 (6 bases). Sequencing was carried out using central memory CD4+ T cells from blood. The receptor was derived from a woman in her twenties or thirties in good health. Written as DNA, the CDR3 is TGTGCCAGCAGCTTATGGTTAGCGGAGGGAAATGAGCAGTTCTTC. Translation gives CASSLWLAEGNEQFF.